The 2 T cell receptor beta chains below come from one sample, sequenced in a study of shared clonotypes between healthy human individuals. Clones were read by immunoSEQ multiplex PCR, and TCRdb kept only the in-frame ones, dropping some. The table records fewer than 350,000 clones, 87% of them present only once. The source material was memory CD8+ T cells sorted from blood. Subset described: CD45RO+ cells pooled with CCR7-negative TemRA cells. All receptors come from a man aged 18 to 30 in good health.

The chain employs TRBV5-4 and TRBJ1-1; the match to TRBD1 covers 7 bases. The junction had 4 bases not matched to a gene; V was cut back by 5 bases and J by 3 bases. CDR3 length: 13 residues. From germline, CDR1 is SGHNT and CDR2 YYREEE (reference sequence). The CDR3 region is CASRQGGDTEAFF. The CDR3 bases are TGTGCCAGCAGGCAGGGGGGGGACACTGAAGCTTTCTTT.

The rearrangement links TRBV5-6 to TRBJ2-3; 9 bases agree with TRBD2. Per the germline V gene, CDR1 is SGHDT and CDR2 is YYEEEE. The CDR3 contains 16 residues. V gave up 2 bases and J gave up 2 bases; unmatched junction bases: 6. CDR3 sequence (DNA): TGTGCCAGCAGCTTAATGACTAGCGGAACCACAGATACGCAGTATTTT. It is translated as CASSLMTSGTTDTQYF.